The T cell receptor (beta chain) described here comes from a study of blood T cell repertoires in COVID-19. Libraries were prepared by immunoSEQ multiplex PCR; TCRdb keeps only in-frame clonotypes and omits some of them. This table holds around 460,000 clones, roughly 90% found once. Germline V gene sequence: CDR1 SEHNR, CDR2 FQNEAQ (reference sequence). V shed 4 bases and J 4 bases; nucleotides not matched to a gene: 7. The length of the CDR3 is 14 residues. Seattle's enrolled individuals joined amid active infection and were then monitored longitudinally. The specimen sequenced was peripheral blood. This receptor was obtained from a man aged 18 to 29 with COVID-19, enrolled during active disease. The chain has TRBV7-9 and TRBJ2-7, with TRBD1 matching over 7 bases. The CDR3 region has the DNA TGTGCCAGCAGCTCACCGGGACAGAGATACGAGCAGTACTTC. Translation gives CASSSPGQRYEQYF. The variable domain in full, completed from reference TRBV7-9 and TRBJ2-7, reads DTGVSQNPRHKITKRGQNVTFRCDPISEHNRLYWYRQTLGQGPEFLTYFQNEAQLEKSRLLSDRFSAERPKGSFSTLEIQRTEQGDSAMYLCASSSPGQRYEQYFGPGTRLTVT.